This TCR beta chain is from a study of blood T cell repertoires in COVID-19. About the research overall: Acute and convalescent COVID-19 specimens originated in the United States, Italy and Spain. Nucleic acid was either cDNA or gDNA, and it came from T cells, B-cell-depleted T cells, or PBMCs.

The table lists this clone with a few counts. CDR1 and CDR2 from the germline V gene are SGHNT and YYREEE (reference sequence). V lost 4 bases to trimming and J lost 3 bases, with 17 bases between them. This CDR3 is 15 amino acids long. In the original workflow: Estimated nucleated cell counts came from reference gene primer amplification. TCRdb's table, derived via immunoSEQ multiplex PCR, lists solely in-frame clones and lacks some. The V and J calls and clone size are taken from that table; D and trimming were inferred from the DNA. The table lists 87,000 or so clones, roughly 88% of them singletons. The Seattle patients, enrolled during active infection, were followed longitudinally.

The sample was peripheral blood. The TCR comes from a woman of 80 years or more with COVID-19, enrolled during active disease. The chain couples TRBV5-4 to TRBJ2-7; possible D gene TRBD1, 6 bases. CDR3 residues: CASSAPDRLLYEQYF. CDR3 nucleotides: TGTGCCAGCAGCGCCCCTGACAGGCTCCTCTACGAGCAGTACTTC.